The TCR beta chain under discussion was sequenced for a study of shared clonotypes between healthy human individuals (TCRdb year 2020). Regarding the study in general: The cohort included a few men and two women between 18 and 49 years of age. For each donor, three plates each were used for CD4 naive and CD4 memory, two plates were used for CD8 naive, and one plate was used for CD8 memory. The study deeply sequenced blood TCR repertoires of several healthy adults to estimate repertoire size and the extent of clonotype sharing between individuals. To increase sequencing depth and limit assay-specific biases, TCR repertoire library preparation and sequencing were carried out by different laboratories using diverse techniques. Per donor, leukapheresis produced somewhere between about 0.94 and 9 billion PBMCs. Points the paper makes about the study in general: Rarefaction of sorted-subset datasets indicated incomplete sequencing despite the large sequencing depth. The small number of donors limited the genetic and exposure-history diversity represented. Pairwise subsampling led to the expectation that sequencing depth would affect the degree of clonotype sharing among donors. Naive subsets generally had larger estimated clonotype richness than memory subsets. Sharing across a handful of donors was observed for about 5% of naive CD4, under 4% of naive CD8, about 2.3% of memory CD4, and roughly 0.4% of memory CD8 clonotypes. Higher generation probabilities were observed for clonotypes shared by all four sorted-subset donors than for non-shared clonotypes. Sampling was restricted to blood, and TCR repertoires in tissue are likely to differ from TCR repertoires in blood.

For the CD8 naive samples, CD45RO-negative cells were positively selected for CCR7, yielding a CD45RA+CCR7+ population from which TemRA cells were excluded. Healthy HIV-negative adults with no recently reported acute infections or vaccinations were included as donors. All donors were Caucasian adults living in Nashville, Tennessee, USA. Blood was obtained by leukapheresis, after which PBMCs were separated by Ficoll-Histopaque density gradient centrifugation and cryopreserved in liquid nitrogen vapor phase. Analytical flow cytometry was used to check the purity and quantity of every magnetically sorted T cell population. Genomic DNA was isolated from every sorted fraction and measured by UV absorbance on a Nanodrop 2000c. Using the deep immunoSEQ assay, multiplex PCR amplified TCR CDR3 regions from genomic DNA. Genomic DNA extracted from each cell subset was distributed evenly over all wells of several immunoSEQ 96-well plates, and each plate served as one replicate. For sorted subsets, each replicate PCR was loaded with around 200 ng genomic DNA, equivalent to 32,000 or so T cell genomes. The purified libraries were quantified using a Qubit 3.0 fluorometer, sized with a Bioanalyzer 2100, and then quantified again using the KAPA Library Quantification kit. A separate single-read 150-cycle Illumina NextSeq 550 flow cell was used to sequence each immunoSEQ 96-well plate. The study's processing was this. The immunoSEQ output contained only junctional sequences without quality scores, so filtering could not match that applied to full-length reads. Sequences were annotated with PyIR, a Python wrapper for IgBLAST v1.9, and V/J genes and CDR3 were assigned using IMGT germline references. Reads were filtered out if the reads had weak V/J assignments (E-value above 1e-6), no CDR3, stop codons, out-of-frame junctions, or ambiguous translated residues. V3J clonotypes were defined as sequences sharing the same inferred V gene, J gene, and CDR3 amino acid sequence. To compute the percentage overlap between repertoires, the number of shared unique clonotypes was divided by the size of the smaller repertoire. Richness of each repertoire was evaluated using RTK rarefaction, the Chao1 estimator, and Recon v2.1 estimates of unobserved clonotypes. For all TCRbeta clonotypes obtained by the gDNA method from a few donors, generation probabilities were computed with OLGA. This immuneACCESS table, as held by TCRdb, lists in-frame sequences with V and J called but not all clones. Of the missing ones, under half trace to an unresolved V gene in checked studies; the others have no known cause. Clonal size and the V and J genes are those of that table, whereas D and trimming came from the DNA. A total of a few hundred thousand clones appear in this sample, less than 97% of them only once. Clones ranked in the top ten supply roughly 0.1% of the sample.

To note about this clone: Its binding antigen is unknown. No base quality information exists; no much larger clone differs at one position.

Spanning cysteine to phenylalanine, the CDR3 consists of 13 amino acids. Kept here is only the CDR3 DNA, which spans 39 bases and is read in frame from base 1. As encoded in the germline V gene, CDR1 is SGDLS while CDR2 is YYNGEE. The germline ends are 14 bases apart after V is trimmed by 7 bases and J by 7 bases. The TCR originated in a woman in her twenties or thirties in good health. Recombination joined TRBV9 with TRBJ2-2, with the D gene uncertain. The specimen was naive CD8+ T cells sorted from blood. The cell subset or site label for this specimen denotes: CD45RA+CCR7+. The sequenced DNA: TGTGCCAGCCAGGAATCGAATGGCGGGGAGCTGTTTTTT. Translated, it gives CASQESNGGELFF.